Listed below are T cell receptor beta chains from one sample, sequenced in a study of identical twins. TCRdb passed the 5' RACE reads through MiXCR, listing each CDR3 protein once. The sample yields around 1.7 million distinct CDR3 sequences, around 29% seen once. The sample taken for sequencing was cord blood. These receptors came from a newborn girl in good health. Both conserved end residues are trimmed from each CDR3. Fields, in order: V gene, CDR3 length, CDR3 protein.

v_call: TRBV5-8
cdr3_length: 12
cdr3_aa: ASSPDRVTYGYT

v_call: TRBV6-2/TRBV6-3
cdr3_length: 14
cdr3_aa: ASSYQSGVSGHEQF

v_call: TRBV20-1
cdr3_length: 11
cdr3_aa: SAQDRGDYEQY

v_call: TRBV27
cdr3_length: 12
cdr3_aa: ASSRRGGGQPQH

v_call: TRBV20-1
cdr3_length: 11
cdr3_aa: SEAGADTDTQY

v_call: TRBV20-1
cdr3_length: 12
cdr3_aa: SARVGQAYEPQH

v_call: TRBV30
cdr3_length: 12
cdr3_aa: AWSKGRSTDTQY

v_call: TRBV20-1
cdr3_length: 13
cdr3_aa: SARTTSGGYNEQF

v_call: TRBV20-1
cdr3_length: 12
cdr3_aa: SARTLGGANEQY

v_call: TRBV28
cdr3_length: 12
cdr3_aa: ASRAAGQTYEQY